A single TCR delta chain is shown here with its context. The junction and the germline gene differ at one end; a read error may be behind it. TCRdb used CATT to re-call clones from the RT-PCR reads. The sample has some 1,200 delta-chain clones; 11% are singletons. The data were obtained in a study of gammadelta T cells in human blood. The CDR3 has 17 amino acids. Germline V gene lookup returns CDR1 TSWWSYY and CDR2 QGS. The chain joins TRDV1 to TRDJ1; the match to TRDD3 covers 12 bases. The clonotype comes from a newborn. Source material: non-Vgamma9Vdelta2 gamma-delta T cells from cord blood. CDR3 protein: CALGELAVAGGYVALIF. CDR3 DNA sequence: TGTGCTCTTGGTGAACTGGCGGTGGCTGGGGGATACGTCGCACTCATCTTT.